This T cell receptor (beta chain) was retrieved from a study of T-cell reconstitution after alpha-beta-depleted transplantation in children. Findings and limits, study-wide: By about two months after transplant, alpha-beta T cells reportedly arose from several hundred graft clones that had expanded. Diversity of TCRbeta at day 60 was high in some patients, arising from surviving recipient T cells and thymic progenitors. After one year, T-cell counts and TCRbeta diversity mostly came from new T cells.

This clonotype was found a few times. What it recognizes is unknown. V was shortened by 0 bases and J by 4 bases, with 13 bases between the two germline ends. The CDR3 consists of 14 residues. CDR1 and CDR2 (germline): DFQATT, SNEGSKA (reference sequence). As it was prepared, the TCRbeta library received unique molecular identifiers. TCRdb itself ran the PCR reads through MiXCR, one entry per CDR3 protein. The table has 75,000 to 80,000 distinct CDR3 sequences, approximately 18% seen once. Sequencing was performed on PBMCs, mostly from graft donor cells, taken 360 days after TCRalphabeta/CD19-depleted stem cell transplant. This chain connects TRBV20-1 to TRBJ2-7, with a tentative D call TRBD1 (5 bases). The receptor was derived from a male patient between 2 and 9 years old who had a stem cell transplant for acute lymphoblastic leukemia, so the T cells may come from the graft donor. The chain's CDR3 is CSARDRPGNYEQYF. The CDR3, as DNA: TGCAGTGCTAGAGATCGCCCAGGGAATTACGAGCAGTACTTC.